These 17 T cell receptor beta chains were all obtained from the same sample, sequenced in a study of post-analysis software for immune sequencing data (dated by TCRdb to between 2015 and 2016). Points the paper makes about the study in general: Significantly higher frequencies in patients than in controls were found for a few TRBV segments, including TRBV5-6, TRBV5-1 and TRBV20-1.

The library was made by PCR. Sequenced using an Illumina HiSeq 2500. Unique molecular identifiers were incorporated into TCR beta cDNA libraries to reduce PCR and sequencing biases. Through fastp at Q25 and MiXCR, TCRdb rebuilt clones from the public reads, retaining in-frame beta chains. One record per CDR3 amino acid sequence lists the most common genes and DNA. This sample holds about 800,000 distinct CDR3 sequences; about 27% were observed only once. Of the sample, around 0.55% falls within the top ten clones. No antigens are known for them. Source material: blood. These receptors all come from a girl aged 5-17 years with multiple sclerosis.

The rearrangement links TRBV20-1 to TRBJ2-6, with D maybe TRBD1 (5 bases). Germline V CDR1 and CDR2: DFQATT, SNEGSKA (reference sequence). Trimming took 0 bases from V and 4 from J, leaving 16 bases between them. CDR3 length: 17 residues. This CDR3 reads CSARDQMGLPGANVLTF. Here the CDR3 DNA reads TGCAGTGCTAGAGATCAAATGGGGCTACCCGGGGCCAACGTCCTGACTTTC.

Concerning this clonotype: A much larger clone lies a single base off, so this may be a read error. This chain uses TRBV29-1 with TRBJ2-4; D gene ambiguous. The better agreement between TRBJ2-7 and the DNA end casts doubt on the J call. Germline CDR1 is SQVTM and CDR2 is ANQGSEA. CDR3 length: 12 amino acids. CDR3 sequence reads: CSVVLGSYEQYF. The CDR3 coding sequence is TGCAGCGTGGTGCTCGGTTCCTACGAGCAGTACTTC.

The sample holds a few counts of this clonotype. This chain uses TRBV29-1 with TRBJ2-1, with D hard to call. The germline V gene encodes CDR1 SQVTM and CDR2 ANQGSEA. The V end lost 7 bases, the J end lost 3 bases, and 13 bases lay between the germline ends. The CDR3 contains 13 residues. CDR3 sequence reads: CSATQVFYNEQFF. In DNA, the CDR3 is TGCAGCGCTACCCAAGTATTCTACAATGAGCAGTTCTTC.

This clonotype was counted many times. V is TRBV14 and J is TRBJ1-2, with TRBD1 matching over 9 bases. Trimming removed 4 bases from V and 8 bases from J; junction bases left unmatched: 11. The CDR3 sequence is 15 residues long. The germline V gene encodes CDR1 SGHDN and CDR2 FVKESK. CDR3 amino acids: CASSLSGTGTVGYTF. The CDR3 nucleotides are TGTGCCAGCAGCCTTTCCGGGACAGGGACCGTCGGCTACACCTTC.

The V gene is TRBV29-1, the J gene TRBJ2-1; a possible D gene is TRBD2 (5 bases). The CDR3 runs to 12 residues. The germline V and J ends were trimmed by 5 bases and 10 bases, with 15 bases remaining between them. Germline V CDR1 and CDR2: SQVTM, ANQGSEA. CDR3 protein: CSVTSFDYEQFF. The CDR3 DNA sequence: TGCAGCGTTACCAGTTTCGACTACGAGCAGTTCTTC.

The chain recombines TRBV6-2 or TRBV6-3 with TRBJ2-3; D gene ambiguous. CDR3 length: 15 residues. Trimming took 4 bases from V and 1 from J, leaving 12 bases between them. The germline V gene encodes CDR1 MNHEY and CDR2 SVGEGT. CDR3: CASSSTRLGTDTQYF. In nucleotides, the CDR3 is TGTGCCAGCAGTTCCACAAGACTTGGCACAGATACGCAGTATTTT.

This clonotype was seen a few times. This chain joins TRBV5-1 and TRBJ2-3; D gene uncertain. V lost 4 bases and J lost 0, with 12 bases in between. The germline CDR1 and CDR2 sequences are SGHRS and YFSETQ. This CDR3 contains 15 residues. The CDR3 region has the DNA TGCGCCAGCAGCCCCACGGTGGTTAGCACAGATACGCAGTATTTT. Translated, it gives CASSPTVVSTDTQYF.

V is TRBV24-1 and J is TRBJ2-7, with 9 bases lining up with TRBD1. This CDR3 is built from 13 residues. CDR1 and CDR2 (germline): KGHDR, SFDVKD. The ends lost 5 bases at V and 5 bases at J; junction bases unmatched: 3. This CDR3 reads CATSARDRDEQYF. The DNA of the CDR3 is TGTGCCACCAGTGCCAGGGACAGGGACGAGCAGTACTTC.

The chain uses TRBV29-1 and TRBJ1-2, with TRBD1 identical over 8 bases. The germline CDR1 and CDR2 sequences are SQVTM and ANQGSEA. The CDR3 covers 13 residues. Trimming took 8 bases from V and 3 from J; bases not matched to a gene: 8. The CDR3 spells CSTSTGEDYGYTF. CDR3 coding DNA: TGCAGCACTTCGACAGGGGAGGACTATGGCTACACCTTC.

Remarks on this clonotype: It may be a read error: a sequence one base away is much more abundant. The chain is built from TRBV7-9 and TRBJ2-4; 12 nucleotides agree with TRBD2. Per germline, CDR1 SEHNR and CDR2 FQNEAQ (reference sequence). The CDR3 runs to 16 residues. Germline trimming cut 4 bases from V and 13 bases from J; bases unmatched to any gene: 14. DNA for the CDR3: TGTGCCAGCAGCTCCCAGACTAGCGGGAGTATCTACGGGCAGTACTTC. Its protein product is CASSSQTSGSIYGQYF.

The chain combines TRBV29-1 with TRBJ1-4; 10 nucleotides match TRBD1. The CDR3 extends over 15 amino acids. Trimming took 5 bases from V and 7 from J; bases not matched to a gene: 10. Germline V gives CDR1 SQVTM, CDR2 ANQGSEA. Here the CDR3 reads CSVRGGQGMAEKLFF. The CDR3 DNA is TGCAGCGTTCGAGGGGGACAGGGGATGGCTGAAAAACTGTTTTTT.

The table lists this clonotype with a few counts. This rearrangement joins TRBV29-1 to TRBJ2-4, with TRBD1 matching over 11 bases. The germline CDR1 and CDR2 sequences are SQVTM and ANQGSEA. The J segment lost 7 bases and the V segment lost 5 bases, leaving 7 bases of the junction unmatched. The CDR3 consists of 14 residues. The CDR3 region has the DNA TGCAGCGTTACACGGACAGGGGGCACTAACATTCAGTACTTC. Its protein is CSVTRTGGTNIQYF.

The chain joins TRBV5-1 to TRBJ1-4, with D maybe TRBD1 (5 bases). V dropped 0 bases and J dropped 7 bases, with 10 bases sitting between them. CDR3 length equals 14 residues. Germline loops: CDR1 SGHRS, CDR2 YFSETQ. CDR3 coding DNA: TGCGCCAGCAGCTTGGATGGGAGGGGTGAAAAACTGTTTTTT. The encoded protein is CASSLDGRGEKLFF.

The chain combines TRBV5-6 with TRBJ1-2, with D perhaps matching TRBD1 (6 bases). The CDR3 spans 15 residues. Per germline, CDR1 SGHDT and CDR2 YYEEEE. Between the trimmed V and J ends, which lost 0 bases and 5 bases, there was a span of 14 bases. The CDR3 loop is CASSLVRTAPYGYTF. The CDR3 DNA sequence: TGTGCCAGCAGCTTGGTCCGGACAGCGCCTTATGGCTACACCTTC.

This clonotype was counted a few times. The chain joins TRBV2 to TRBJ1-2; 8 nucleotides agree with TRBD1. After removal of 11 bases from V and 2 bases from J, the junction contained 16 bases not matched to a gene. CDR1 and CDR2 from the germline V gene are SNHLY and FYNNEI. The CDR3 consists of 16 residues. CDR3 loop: CAQPEGGQGKNYGYTF. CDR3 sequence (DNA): TGTGCCCAGCCAGAGGGTGGACAGGGAAAAAACTATGGCTACACCTTC.

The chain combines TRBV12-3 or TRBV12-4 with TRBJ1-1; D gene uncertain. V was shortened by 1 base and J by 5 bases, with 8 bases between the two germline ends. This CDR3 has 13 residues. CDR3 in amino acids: CASSLVAPTEAFF. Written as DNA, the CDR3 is TGTGCCAGCAGTTTAGTGGCACCGACTGAAGCTTTCTTT.

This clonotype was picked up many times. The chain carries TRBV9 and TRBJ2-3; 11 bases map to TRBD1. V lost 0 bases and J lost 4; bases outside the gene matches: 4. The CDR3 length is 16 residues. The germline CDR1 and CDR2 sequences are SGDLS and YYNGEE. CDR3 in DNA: TGTGCCAGCAGCGTAGCAGGACAGGGGGCGTCAGATACGCAGTATTTT. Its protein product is CASSVAGQGASDTQYF.